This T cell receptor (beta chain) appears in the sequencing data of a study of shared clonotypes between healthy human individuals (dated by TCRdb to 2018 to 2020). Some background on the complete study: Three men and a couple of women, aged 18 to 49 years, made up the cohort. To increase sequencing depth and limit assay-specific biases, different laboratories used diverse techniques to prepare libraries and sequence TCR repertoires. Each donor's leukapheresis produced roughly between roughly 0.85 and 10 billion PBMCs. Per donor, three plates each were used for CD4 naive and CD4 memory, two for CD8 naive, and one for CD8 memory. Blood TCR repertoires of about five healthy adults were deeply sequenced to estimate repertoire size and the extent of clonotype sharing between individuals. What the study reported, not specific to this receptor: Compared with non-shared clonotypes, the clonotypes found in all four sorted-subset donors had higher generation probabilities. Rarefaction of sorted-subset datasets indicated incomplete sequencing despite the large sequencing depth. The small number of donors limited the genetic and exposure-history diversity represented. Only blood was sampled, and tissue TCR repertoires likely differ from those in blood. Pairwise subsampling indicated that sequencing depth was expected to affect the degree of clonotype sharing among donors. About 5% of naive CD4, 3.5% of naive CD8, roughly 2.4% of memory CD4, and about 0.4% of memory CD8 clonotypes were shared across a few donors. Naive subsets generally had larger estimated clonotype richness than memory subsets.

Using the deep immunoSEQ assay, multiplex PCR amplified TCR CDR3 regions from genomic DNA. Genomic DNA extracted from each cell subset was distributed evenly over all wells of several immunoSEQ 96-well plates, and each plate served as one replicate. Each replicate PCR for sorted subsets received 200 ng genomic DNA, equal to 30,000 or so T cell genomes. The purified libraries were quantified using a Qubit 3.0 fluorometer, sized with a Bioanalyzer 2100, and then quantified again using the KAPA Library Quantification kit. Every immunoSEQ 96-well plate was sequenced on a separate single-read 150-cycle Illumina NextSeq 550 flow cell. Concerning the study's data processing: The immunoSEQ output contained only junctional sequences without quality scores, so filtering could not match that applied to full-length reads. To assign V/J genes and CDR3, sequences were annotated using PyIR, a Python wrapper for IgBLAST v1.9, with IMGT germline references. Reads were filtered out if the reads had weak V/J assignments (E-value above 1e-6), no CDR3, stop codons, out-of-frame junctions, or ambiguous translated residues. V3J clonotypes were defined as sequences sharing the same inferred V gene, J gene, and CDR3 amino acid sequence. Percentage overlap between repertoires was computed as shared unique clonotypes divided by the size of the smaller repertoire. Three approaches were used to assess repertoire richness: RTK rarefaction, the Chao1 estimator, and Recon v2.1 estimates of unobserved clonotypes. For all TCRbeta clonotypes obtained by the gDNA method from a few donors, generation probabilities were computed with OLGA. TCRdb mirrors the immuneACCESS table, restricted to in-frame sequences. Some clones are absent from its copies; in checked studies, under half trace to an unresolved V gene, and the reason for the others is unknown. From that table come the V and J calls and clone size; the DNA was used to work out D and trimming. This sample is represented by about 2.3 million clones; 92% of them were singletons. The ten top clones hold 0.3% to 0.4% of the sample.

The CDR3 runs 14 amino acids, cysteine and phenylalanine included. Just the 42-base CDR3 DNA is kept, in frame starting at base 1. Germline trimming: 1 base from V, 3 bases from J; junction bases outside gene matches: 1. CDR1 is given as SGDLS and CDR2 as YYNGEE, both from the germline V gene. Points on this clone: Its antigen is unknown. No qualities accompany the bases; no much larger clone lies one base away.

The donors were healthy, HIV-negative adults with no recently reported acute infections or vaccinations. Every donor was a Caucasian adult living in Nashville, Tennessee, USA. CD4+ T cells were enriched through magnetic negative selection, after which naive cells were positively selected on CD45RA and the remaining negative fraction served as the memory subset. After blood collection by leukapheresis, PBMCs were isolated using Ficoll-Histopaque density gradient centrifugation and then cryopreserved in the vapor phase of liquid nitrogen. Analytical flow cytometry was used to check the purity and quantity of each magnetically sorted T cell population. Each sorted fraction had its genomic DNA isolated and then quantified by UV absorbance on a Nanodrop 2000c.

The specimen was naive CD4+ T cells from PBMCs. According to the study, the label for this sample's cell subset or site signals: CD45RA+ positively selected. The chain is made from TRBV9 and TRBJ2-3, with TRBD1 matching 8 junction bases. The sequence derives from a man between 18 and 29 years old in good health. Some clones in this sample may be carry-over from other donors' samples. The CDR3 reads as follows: CASSVQGATDTQYF. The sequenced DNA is TGTGCCAGCAGCGTACAGGGGGCTACAGATACGCAGTATTTT.